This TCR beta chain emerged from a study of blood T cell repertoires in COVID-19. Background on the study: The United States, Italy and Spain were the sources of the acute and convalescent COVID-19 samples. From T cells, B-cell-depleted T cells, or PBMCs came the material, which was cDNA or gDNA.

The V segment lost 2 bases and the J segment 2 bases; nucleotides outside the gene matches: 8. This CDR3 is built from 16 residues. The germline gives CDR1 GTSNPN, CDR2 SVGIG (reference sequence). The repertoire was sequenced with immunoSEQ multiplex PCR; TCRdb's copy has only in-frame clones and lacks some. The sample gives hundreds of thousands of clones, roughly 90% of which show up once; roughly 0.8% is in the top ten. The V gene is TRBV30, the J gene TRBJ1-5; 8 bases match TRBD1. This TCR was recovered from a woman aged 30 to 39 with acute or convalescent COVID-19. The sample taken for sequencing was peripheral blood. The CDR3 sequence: CAWSLRGGQGNQPQHF. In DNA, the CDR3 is TGTGCCTGGAGTCTTCGAGGGGGACAGGGCAATCAGCCCCAGCATTTT.